This T cell receptor (beta chain) was sequenced during a study of CD8+ T cells in alopecia areata. Overall study findings and caveats: Patients shared TCRs less clearly than mice did, possibly for HLA-related reasons.

cDNA serving as the sequencing template came from extracted, reverse transcribed RNA. Data came from immunoSEQ multiplex PCR; TCRdb stores just in-frame clones and leaves some out. The sample shows approximately 210,000 clones, approximately 70% of them seen only once. In regard to this clone: Its target is not known.

The ends lost 4 bases at V and 3 bases at J; junction bases unmatched: 3. The CDR3 length is 14 residues. CDR1 and CDR2 (germline): SGHNT, YENEEA. The sample's treatment: oral pan-JAK inhibitor, 5-10 mg twice daily. This receptor was obtained from a human donor with alopecia areata. Sequenced here: CD4+ T cells sorted from blood, sampled at roughly week 45, from a patient treated with tofacitinib. V and J are TRBV11-3 and TRBJ1-1; the match to TRBD1 covers 9 bases. The CDR3 DNA sequence: TGTGCCAGCAGCTCCGACAGGGGGGACACTGAAGCTTTCTTT. It yields the protein CASSSDRGDTEAFF.